The T cell receptor (beta chain) described here comes from a study of CD8+CD57+ T cells in acquired aplastic anemia. The template used for profiling TCR beta VDJ and CDR3 was genomic DNA. Via MiXCR, TCRdb re-called the reads, giving one row per CDR3 protein. The table records roughly 250,000 distinct CDR3 sequences, 40% to 50% of them present only once. J lost 10 bases, V lost 4 bases, and 13 bases had no gene match. The CDR3 runs to 15 residues. Germline loops: CDR1 LNHDA, CDR2 SQIVND (reference sequence). In patients chosen for sequencing, flow cytometry had shown CD8+CD57+ cell expansion. As a group, the patients uniformly had severe acquired aplastic anemia.

This receptor was identified in a human donor with aplastic anemia. Material: sorted CD4+, CD8+, or CD8+CD57+ T cells (not recorded which) from PBMCs. V gene TRBV19 combines with J gene TRBJ2-1; TRBD2 aligns across 7 bases. As DNA, the CDR3 is TGTGCCAGTAGTAGGATTCCGACGGGGGAGGGCGAGCAGTTCTTC. Residues: CASSRIPTGEGEQFF. Drawing the rest from reference TRBV19 and TRBJ2-1, the complete variable domain is DGGITQSPKYLFRKEGQNVTLSCEQNLNHDAMYWYRQDPGQGLRLIYYSQIVNDFQKGDIAEGYSVSREKKESFPLTVTSAQKNPTAFYLCASSRIPTGEGEQFFGPGTRLTVL.